This T cell receptor beta chain was identified in a study of OX40 agonist ivuxolimab in advanced cancers. Study summary: Six ivuxolimab dose levels, 0.01 to 10 mg/kg, were given intravenously every 2 weeks.

Points on this clone: Its target is not known.

CDR1 and CDR2 from the germline V gene are SGHDN and FVKESK. V was cut by 3 bases and J by 3 bases, with 11 bases left in between. The CDR3 contains 15 residues. Generated by immunoSEQ multiplex PCR, the TCRdb table keeps only in-frame clones and is missing some. The repertoire holds some 44,000 clones, with about 80% as singletons. Study conclusions and caveats: At 0.1 to 3.0 mg/kg and by week 6, CD4+ and CD8+ T cells in the blood had expanded clonally. Expanded clones were, on average, more numerous among CD8+ T cells than CD4+.

Exclusion of a patient followed from autoimmune disease history or systemic immunosuppression. This chain uses TRBV14 with TRBJ1-4; possible D gene TRBD1, 5 bases. Sequencing was performed on CD4+ or CD8+ T cells sorted from blood, taken in a trial of the OX40 agonist ivuxolimab. This receptor was obtained from an adult with an advanced solid tumor such as melanoma, head and neck, liver or kidney cancer. The chain's CDR3 is CASSHAGTANEKLFF. In DNA, the CDR3 is TGTGCCAGCAGCCACGCAGGGACGGCTAATGAAAAACTGTTTTTT.